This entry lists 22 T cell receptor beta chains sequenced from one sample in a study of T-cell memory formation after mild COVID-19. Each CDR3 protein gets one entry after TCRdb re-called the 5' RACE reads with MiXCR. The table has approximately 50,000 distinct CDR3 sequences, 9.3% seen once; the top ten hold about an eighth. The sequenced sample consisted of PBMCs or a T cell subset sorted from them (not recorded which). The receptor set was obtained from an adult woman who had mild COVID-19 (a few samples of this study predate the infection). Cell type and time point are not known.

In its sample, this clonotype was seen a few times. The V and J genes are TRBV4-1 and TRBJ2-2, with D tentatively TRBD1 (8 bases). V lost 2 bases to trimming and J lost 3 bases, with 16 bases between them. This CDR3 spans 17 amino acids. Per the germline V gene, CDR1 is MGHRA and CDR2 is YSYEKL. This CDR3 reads CASSQTRTGRDTGELFF. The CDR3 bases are TGCGCCAGCAGCCAAACTCGGACAGGGAGGGACACCGGGGAGCTGTTTTTT.

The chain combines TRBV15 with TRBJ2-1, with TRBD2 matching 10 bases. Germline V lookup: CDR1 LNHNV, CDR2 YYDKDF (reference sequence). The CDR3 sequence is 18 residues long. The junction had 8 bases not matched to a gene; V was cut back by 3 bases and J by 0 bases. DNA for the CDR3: TGTGCCACCAGCAGGGTTTCCGGACTAGCGGTCTCCTACAATGAGCAGTTCTTC. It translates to CATSRVSGLAVSYNEQFF.

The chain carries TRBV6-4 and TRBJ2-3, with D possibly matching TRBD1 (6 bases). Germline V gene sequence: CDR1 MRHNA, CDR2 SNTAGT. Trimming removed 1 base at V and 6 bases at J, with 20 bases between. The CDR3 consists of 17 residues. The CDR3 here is CASSDFLQGRRTDTQYF. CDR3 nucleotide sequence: TGTGCCAGCAGTGACTTCTTACAGGGACGGAGGACGGATACGCAGTATTTT.

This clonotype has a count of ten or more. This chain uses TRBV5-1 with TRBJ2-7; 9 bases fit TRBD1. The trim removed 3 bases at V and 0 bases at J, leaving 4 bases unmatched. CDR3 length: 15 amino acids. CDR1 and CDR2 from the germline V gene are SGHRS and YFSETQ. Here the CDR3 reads CASSSLDRGSYEQYF. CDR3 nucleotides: TGCGCCAGCAGCTCGCTGGACAGGGGCTCCTACGAGCAGTACTTC.

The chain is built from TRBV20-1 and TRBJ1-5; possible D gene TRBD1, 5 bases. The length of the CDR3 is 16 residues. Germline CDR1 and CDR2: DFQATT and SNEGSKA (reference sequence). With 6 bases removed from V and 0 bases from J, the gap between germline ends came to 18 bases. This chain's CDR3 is CSAPGGSAYSNQPQHF. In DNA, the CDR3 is TGCAGTGCCCCCGGGGGGTCGGCTTATAGCAATCAGCCCCAGCATTTT.

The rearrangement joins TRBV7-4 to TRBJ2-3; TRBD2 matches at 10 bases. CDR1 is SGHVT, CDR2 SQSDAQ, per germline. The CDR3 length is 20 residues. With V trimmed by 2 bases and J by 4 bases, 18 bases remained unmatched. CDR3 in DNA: TGTGCCAGCAGCTTATCCCCCGGGACTAGCGCCAACGGGAGCCCAGATACGCAGTATTTT. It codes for CASSLSPGTSANGSPDTQYF.

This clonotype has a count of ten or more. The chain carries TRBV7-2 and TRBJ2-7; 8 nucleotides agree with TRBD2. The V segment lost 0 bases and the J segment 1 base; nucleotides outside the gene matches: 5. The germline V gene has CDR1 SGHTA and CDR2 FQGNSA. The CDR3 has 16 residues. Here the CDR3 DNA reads TGTGCCAGCAGCTTAGCGACAGCGGGAGCTTCCTACGAGCAGTACTTC. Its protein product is CASSLATAGASYEQYF.

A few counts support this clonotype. The DNA for the CDR3 is TGTGCCAGCAGTGGAATACAGGGGGCGGGAGGATCCTACGAGCAGTACTTC. Protein product: CASSGIQGAGGSYEQYF. The gene calls are TRBV27 and TRBJ2-7, with D possibly TRBD1 on 9 matching bases. CDR3 length equals 17 residues. V lost 5 bases and J 1 base, leaving 21 bases between the germline ends. The germline CDR1 and CDR2 sequences are MNHEY and SMNVEV (reference sequence).

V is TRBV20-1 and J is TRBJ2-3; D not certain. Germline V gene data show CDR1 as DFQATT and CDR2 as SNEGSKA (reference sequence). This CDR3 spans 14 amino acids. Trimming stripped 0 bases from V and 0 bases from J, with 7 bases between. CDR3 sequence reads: CSAREFSSTDTQYF. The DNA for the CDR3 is TGCAGTGCTAGAGAATTCTCTAGCACAGATACGCAGTATTTT.

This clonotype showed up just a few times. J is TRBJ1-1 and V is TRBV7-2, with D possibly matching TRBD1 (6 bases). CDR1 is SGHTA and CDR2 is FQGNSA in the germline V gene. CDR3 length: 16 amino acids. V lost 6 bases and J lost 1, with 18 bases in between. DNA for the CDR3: TGTGCCAGCAGGCAGGACAGTAGCGGGGCGAACACTGAAGCTTTCTTT. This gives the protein CASRQDSSGANTEAFF.

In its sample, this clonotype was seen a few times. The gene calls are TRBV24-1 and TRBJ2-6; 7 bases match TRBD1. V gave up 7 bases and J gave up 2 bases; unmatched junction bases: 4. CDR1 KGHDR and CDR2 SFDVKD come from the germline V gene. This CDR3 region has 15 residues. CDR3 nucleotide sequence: TGTGCCACCAGCCCCGACAGGGCTGGGGCCAACGTCCTGACTTTC. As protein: CATSPDRAGANVLTF.

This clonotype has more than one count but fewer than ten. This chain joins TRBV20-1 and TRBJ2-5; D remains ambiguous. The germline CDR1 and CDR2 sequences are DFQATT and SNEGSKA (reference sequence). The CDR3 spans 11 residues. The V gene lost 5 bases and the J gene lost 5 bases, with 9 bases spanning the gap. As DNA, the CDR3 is TGCAGTGCTTCCGACCGGGAGACCCAGTACTTC. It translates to CSASDRETQYF.

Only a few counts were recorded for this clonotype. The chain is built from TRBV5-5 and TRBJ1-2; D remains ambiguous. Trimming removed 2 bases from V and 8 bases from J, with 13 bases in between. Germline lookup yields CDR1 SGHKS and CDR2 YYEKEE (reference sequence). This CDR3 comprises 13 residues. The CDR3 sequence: CASSFLRAAGYTF. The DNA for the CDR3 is TGTGCCAGCAGCTTCTTAAGGGCAGCCGGCTACACCTTC. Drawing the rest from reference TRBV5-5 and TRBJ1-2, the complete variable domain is DAGVTQSPTHLIKTRGQQVTLRCSPISGHKSVSWYQQVLGQGPQFIFQYYEKEERGRGNFPDRFSARQFPNYSSELNVNALLLGDSALYLCASSFLRAAGYTFGSGTRLTVV.

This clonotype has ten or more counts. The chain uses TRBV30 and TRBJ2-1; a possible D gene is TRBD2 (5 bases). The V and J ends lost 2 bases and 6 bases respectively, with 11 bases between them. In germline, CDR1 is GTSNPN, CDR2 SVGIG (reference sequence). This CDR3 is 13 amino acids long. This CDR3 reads CAWSREGINEQFF. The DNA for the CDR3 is TGTGCCTGGAGTCGCGAGGGAATCAATGAGCAGTTCTTC.

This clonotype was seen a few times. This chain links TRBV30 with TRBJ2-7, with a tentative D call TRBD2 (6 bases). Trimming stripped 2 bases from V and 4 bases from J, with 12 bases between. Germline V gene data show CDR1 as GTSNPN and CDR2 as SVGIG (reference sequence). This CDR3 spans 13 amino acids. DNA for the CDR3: TGTGCCTGGAGTAGCGGGTCTAGGTACGAGCAGTACTTC. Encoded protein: CAWSSGSRYEQYF.

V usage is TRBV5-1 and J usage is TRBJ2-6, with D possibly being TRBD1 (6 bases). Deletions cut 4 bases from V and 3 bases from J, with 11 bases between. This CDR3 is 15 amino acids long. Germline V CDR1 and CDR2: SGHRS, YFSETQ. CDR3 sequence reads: CASSPWDNGANVLTF. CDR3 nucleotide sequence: TGCGCCAGCAGCCCCTGGGACAATGGGGCCAACGTCCTGACTTTC.

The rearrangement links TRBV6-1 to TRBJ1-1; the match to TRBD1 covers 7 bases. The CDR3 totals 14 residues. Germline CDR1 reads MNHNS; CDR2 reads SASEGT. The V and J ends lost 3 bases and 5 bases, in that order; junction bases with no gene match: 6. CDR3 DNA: TGTGCCAGCAGTGAGGGTTCAGGGGGAACTGAAGCTTTCTTT. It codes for CASSEGSGGTEAFF.

CDR3 coding DNA: TGTGCCAGCAGTGAAAGGGGTCAGATCCCCTACGAGCAGTACTTC. Protein product: CASSERGQIPYEQYF. V is TRBV2 and J is TRBJ2-7, with a tentative D call TRBD1 (5 bases). Germline values: CDR1 SNHLY, CDR2 FYNNEI. The CDR3 spans 15 residues. Trimming removed 2 bases from V and 2 bases from J, with 13 bases in between.

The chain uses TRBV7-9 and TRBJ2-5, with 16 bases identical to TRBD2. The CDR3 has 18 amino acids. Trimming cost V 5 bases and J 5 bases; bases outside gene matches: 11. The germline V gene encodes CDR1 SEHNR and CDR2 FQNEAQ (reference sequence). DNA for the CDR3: TGTGCCAGCAGCCCACCGGGACTAGCGGGGGGGCGGACGGAGACCCAGTACTTC. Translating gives CASSPPGLAGGRTETQYF. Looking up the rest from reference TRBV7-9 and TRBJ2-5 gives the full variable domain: DTGVSQNPRHKITKRGQNVTFRCDPISEHNRLYWYRQTLGQGPEFLTYFQNEAQLEKSRLLSDRFSAERPKGSFSTLEIQRTEQGDSAMYLCASSPPGLAGGRTETQYFGPGTRLLVL.

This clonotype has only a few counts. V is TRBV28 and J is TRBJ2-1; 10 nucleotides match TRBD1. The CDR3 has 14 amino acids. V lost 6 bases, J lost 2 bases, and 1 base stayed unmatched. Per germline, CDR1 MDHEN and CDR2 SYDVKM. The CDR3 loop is CASRGQGTYNEQFF. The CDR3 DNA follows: TGTGCCAGCAGGGGACAGGGGACCTACAATGAGCAGTTCTTC.

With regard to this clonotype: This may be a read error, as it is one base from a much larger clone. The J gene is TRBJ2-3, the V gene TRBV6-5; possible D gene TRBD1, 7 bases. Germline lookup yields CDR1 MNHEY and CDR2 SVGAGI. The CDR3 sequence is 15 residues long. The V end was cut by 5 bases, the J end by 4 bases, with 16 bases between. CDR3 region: CASSNRGLRADTQYF. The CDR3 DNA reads TGTGCCAGCAGTAACAGGGGACTGCGAGCAGATACGCAGTATTTT.

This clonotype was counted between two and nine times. The CDR3, as DNA: TGTGCCAGCAGTGACTCGACTAGCTCTGGGGCCAACGTCCTGACTTTC. Translating gives CASSDSTSSGANVLTF. The chain links TRBV6-4 to TRBJ2-6; weak D call: TRBD2 (6 bases). Germline CDR1 and CDR2: MRHNA and SNTAGT. This CDR3 comprises 16 residues. Trimming left V 0 bases short and J 0 bases short, with 6 bases between.